This TCR beta chain was captured in a study of blood T cell repertoires in COVID-19. Across the study: PBMCs, B-cell-depleted T cells, or T cells provided the cDNA or gDNA that made up the material.

Libraries were prepared by immunoSEQ multiplex PCR; TCRdb keeps only in-frame clonotypes and omits some of them. The repertoire has approximately 150,000 clones, approximately 82% of them found once; the top ten carry roughly 15%. Sequencing was carried out using peripheral blood. This receptor was obtained from a human donor with acute or convalescent COVID-19. The donor label of this sample is uncertain.

The CDR3 DNA is TGCGCCAGCAGCCCAGCAACTAATGAAAAACTGTTTTTT. Its protein product is CASSPATNEKLFF. This rearrangement joins TRBV5-1 to TRBJ1-4; no reliable D call. The V gene lost 4 bases and the J gene lost 0 bases, with 4 bases spanning the gap. CDR3 length equals 13 residues. Germline V CDR1 and CDR2: SGHRS, YFSETQ.